This T cell receptor (beta chain) was recovered during a study of blood T cells in healthy people across ages. V was clipped by 2 bases and J by 9 bases, with 11 bases between them. The CDR3 runs 13 residues. Next came a second PCR, run for 7 to 11 cycles, which used a sample-barcoded 5' primer along with a J-beta primer mix. TCRdb ran MiXCR on the 5' RACE reads and lists one entry per CDR3 protein. The sample has about 1.4 million distinct CDR3 sequences, approximately 59% seen once. Sequencing was carried out using blood. The TCR sequence derives from a man younger than 35 in good health. The chain couples TRBV12-3 or TRBV12-4 to TRBJ1-5; D is unclear. Written as DNA, the CDR3 is TGTGCCAGCAGTTTATGGCAGCCTAGGCCCCAGCATTTT. Translating gives CASSLWQPRPQHF.